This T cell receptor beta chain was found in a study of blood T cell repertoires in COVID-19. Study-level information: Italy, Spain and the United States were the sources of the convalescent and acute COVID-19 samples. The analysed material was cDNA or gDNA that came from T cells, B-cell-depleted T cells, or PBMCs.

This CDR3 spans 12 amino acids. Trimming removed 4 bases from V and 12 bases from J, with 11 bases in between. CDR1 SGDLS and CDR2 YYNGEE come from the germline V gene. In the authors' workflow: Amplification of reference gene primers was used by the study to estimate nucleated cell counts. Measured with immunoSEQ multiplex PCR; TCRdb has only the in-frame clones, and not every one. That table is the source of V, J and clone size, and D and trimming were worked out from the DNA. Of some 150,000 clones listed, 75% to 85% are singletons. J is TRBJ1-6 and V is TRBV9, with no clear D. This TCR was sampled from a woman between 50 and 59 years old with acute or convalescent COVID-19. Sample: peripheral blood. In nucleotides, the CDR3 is TGTGCCAGCAGCCCAGAGGTGGGACCCCTCCACTTT. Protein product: CASSPEVGPLHF.